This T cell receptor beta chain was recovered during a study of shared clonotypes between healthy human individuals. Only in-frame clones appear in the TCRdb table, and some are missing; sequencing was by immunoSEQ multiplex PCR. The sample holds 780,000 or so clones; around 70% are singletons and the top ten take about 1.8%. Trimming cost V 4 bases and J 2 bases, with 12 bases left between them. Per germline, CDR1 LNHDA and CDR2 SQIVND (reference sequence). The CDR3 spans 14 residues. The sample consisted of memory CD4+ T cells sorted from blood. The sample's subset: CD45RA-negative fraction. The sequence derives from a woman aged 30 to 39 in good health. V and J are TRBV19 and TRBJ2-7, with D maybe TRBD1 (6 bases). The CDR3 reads CASSTRHRAYEQYF. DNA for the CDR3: TGTGCCAGTAGTACGAGGCACAGGGCCTACGAGCAGTACTTC.